The 8 T cell receptor beta chains in this list originate from one sample, sequenced in a study of cytomegalovirus exposure and HLA in healthy donors. PCR employed 60 Vbeta and 13 Jbeta primers. Libraries were prepared by immunoSEQ multiplex PCR; TCRdb keeps only in-frame clonotypes and omits some of them. Seen here are roughly 72,000 clones, 79% observed once, and the top ten hold 22%. The sequenced sample was PBMCs. The receptors here all came from a woman aged 40 to 50 in good health and CMV-seropositive.

The genes are TRBV6-5 and TRBJ2-7; TRBD2 matches at 8 bases. This CDR3 comprises 15 residues. Per germline, CDR1 MNHEY and CDR2 SVGAGI. V dropped 5 bases and J dropped 3; count of bases not matched to a gene: 9. CDR3 coding DNA: TGTGCCAGCAGTGTAACGATGGGACTAGACTACGAGCAGTACTTC. It codes for CASSVTMGLDYEQYF.

This clone was counted between two and nine times. CDR3 coding DNA: TGTGCCAGCAGCCAGAGGACAGGGCGTGAGGAAAAACTGTTTTTT. Translation: CASSQRTGREEKLFF. The genes are TRBV7-2 and TRBJ1-4; TRBD1 agrees at 8 bases. The CDR3 totals 15 residues. In germline, CDR1 is SGHTA, CDR2 FQGNSA. V lost 5 bases to trimming and J lost 8 bases; unmatched junction nucleotides: 10.

The chain combines TRBV14 with TRBJ1-1; 10 nucleotides match TRBD1. CDR1 SGHDN and CDR2 FVKESK come from the germline V gene. The length of the CDR3 is 18 residues. V lost 4 bases, J lost 7 bases, and 18 bases stayed unmatched. The CDR3 region has the DNA TGTGCCAGCAGCCTTATTCCAGCCGGGACAGGGGTCCAAAATGAAGCTTTCTTT. Translation gives CASSLIPAGTGVQNEAFF.

About this clone: This sample includes further DNA sequences coding for the same CDR3. The genes are TRBV7-3 and TRBJ2-1; D possibly corresponds to TRBD2 (6 bases). V was shortened by 5 bases and J by 1 base, with 9 bases between the two germline ends. The length of the CDR3 is 14 residues. Looked up from germline, CDR1 is SGHTA and CDR2 is FQGTGA. The CDR3 DNA is TGTGCCAGCAGCCCTGGGGGGTCCTACAATGAGCAGTTCTTC. The encoded protein is CASSPGGSYNEQFF.

The chain combines TRBV6-1 with TRBJ2-7; 14 nucleotides align to TRBD2. Germline loops: CDR1 MNHNS, CDR2 SASEGT. V trimming: 1 base; J trimming: 7 bases; junction bases outside the gene matches: 9. This CDR3 is built from 17 residues. CDR3 protein: CASSEGRLAGGPWEQYF. For the CDR3, the DNA is TGTGCCAGCAGTGAAGGACGACTAGCGGGAGGGCCCTGGGAGCAGTACTTC.

The rearrangement joins TRBV7-9 to TRBJ1-5; D not certain. This CDR3 region has 12 residues. CDR1 and CDR2 from the germline V gene are SEHNR and FQNEAQ (reference sequence). Trimming stripped 10 bases from V and 0 bases from J, with 7 bases between. DNA for the CDR3: TGTGCCACATCCAATAGCAATCAGCCCCAGCATTTT. The encoded protein is CATSNSNQPQHF.

This clone came up a few times. This sample includes further DNA sequences coding for the same CDR3. The gene calls are TRBV5-1 and TRBJ1-4; no clear D gene. The CDR3 runs to 15 residues. V lost 4 bases, J lost 0 bases, and 10 bases lay in between. The V gene's germline CDR1 is SGHRS and CDR2 YFSETQ. This CDR3 is CASSPDWATNEKLFF. The CDR3 DNA sequence: TGCGCCAGCAGCCCGGACTGGGCAACTAATGAAAAACTGTTTTTT.

This chain connects TRBV7-9 to TRBJ1-2; D is ambiguous. Germline lookup yields CDR1 SEHNR and CDR2 FQNEAQ (reference sequence). CDR3 length: 13 amino acids. V was trimmed by 2 bases and J by 4 bases, leaving 8 bases between them. CDR3 sequence: CASSLITVYGYTF. CDR3 DNA: TGTGCCAGCAGCTTAATAACAGTCTATGGCTACACCTTC.